Shown below are 13 T cell receptor beta chains from a single sample sequenced in a study of T cell changes during pregnancy in multiple sclerosis. Only in-frame clones appear in the TCRdb table, and some are missing; sequencing was by immunoSEQ multiplex PCR. The data contain more than 70,000 clones, almost 95% of them singletons. Sample: peripheral blood, taken before pregnancy. The receptors stem from a female donor with multiple sclerosis, enrolled in a pregnancy study.

The chain recombines TRBV19 with TRBJ2-2; the D gene is possibly TRBD1 (6 bases). The CDR3 runs to 12 residues. Trimming removed 7 bases at V and 7 bases at J, with 10 bases between. CDR1 LNHDA and CDR2 SQIVND come from the germline V gene (reference sequence). The CDR3 region has the DNA TGTGCCAGTAAGAGAGGGGGCGGGGAGCTGTTTTTT. Protein: CASKRGGGELFF.

The gene calls are TRBV10-2 and TRBJ1-2, with 10 positions matching TRBD1. J gave up 5 bases and V 0 bases, and 3 bases lay outside the gene matches. The CDR3 is 15 amino acids. The germline gives CDR1 WSHSY, CDR2 SAAADI. The CDR3 loop is CASSESGTGEYGYTF. The CDR3 DNA reads as TGCGCCAGCAGTGAGTCCGGGACAGGGGAATATGGCTACACCTTC.

The chain recombines TRBV6-5 with TRBJ2-5; the D gene is possibly TRBD2 (6 bases). The end of the DNA aligns better with TRBJ2-7, so the J call may be wrong. Germline-derived CDR1 and CDR2 are MNHEY and SVGAGI. The CDR3 is 13 residues long. The DNA for the CDR3 is TGTGCCAGCCAAACCCCCGGGAGCCACGAGCAGTACTTC. Amino acid sequence: CASQTPGSHEQYF.

CDR3 DNA sequence: TGTGCCAGCAGCTTAAGGTTGAAACAGGCGAACACCGGGGAGCTGTTTTTT. Its translation is CASSLRLKQANTGELFF. The rearrangement links TRBV7-6 to TRBJ2-2; D may be TRBD1 (5 bases). V lost 2 bases and J lost 0, with 13 bases in between. CDR3 length: 17 amino acids. The germline CDR1 and CDR2 sequences are SGHVS and FNYEAQ. The whole variable domain, remainder taken from reference TRBV7-6 and TRBJ2-2, is GAGVSQSPRYKVTKRGQDVALRCDPISGHVSLYWYRQALGQGPEFLTYFNYEAQQDKSGLPNDRFSAERPEGSISTLTIQRTEQRDSAMYRCASSLRLKQANTGELFFGEGSRLTVL.

V gene TRBV10-3 combines with J gene TRBJ1-1; 7 bases fit TRBD1. The CDR3 has 14 residues. With V trimmed by 10 bases and J by 2 bases, 10 bases remained unmatched. CDR1 is ENHRY, CDR2 SYGVKD, per germline. The CDR3 DNA is TGTGCCACACTTTCGACAGGGAGAAACACTGAAGCTTTCTTT. Amino acid sequence: CATLSTGRNTEAFF.

The chain joins TRBV7-2 to TRBJ2-7; 13 nucleotides match TRBD2. V gave up 10 bases and J gave up 2 bases; unmatched junction bases: 5. This CDR3 is 14 amino acids long. CDR1 and CDR2 from the germline V gene are SGHTA and FQGNSA. In DNA, the CDR3 is TGTGCCACCCGGACTAGCGGGAGTACCTACGAGCAGTACTTC. Its protein product is CATRTSGSTYEQYF.

The chain recombines TRBV7-2 with TRBJ2-7; 14 bases line up with TRBD2. This CDR3 is built from 17 residues. In germline, CDR1 is SGHTA, CDR2 FQGNSA. The trim removed 5 bases at V and 4 bases at J, leaving 10 bases unmatched. CDR3 sequence: CASSPGLAGGDSYEQYF. CDR3 bases: TGTGCCAGCAGCCCCGGACTAGCGGGAGGCGATAGTTACGAGCAGTACTTC.

The chain has TRBV7-9 and TRBJ1-2; the match to TRBD1 covers 7 bases. CDR3 length: 12 residues. Germline V gives CDR1 SEHNR, CDR2 FQNEAQ (reference sequence). V was clipped by 5 bases and J by 8 bases; unmatched bases: 5. CDR3: CASSHDREGYTF. The CDR3 bases are TGTGCCAGCAGCCACGACAGGGAAGGCTACACCTTC.

In its sample, this clone was seen once. The V and J genes are TRBV11-3 and TRBJ2-7; 7 nucleotides match TRBD1. CDR3 length equals 13 residues. V dropped 4 bases and J dropped 7; count of bases not matched to a gene: 7. CDR1 is SGHNT, CDR2 YENEEA, per germline. CDR3 sequence: CASSSTGTGEQYF. CDR3 DNA: TGTGCCAGCAGCTCGACAGGGACCGGGGAGCAGTACTTC.

The chain has TRBV5-1 and TRBJ2-5, with TRBD2 matching over 7 bases. The CDR3 runs to 16 residues. With 0 bases clipped from V and 4 bases from J, the junction kept 9 bases outside the gene matches. Germline V gene sequence: CDR1 SGHRS, CDR2 YFSETQ. The CDR3 region is CASSLAVSGKGETQYF. In DNA form, the CDR3 reads TGCGCCAGCAGCTTGGCCGTAAGCGGGAAGGGAGAGACCCAGTACTTC.

This chain connects TRBV14 to TRBJ1-2, with 9 bases identical to TRBD1. The CDR3 has 14 residues. CDR1 SGHDN and CDR2 FVKESK come from the germline V gene. The ends lost 5 bases at V and 3 bases at J; junction bases unmatched: 4. DNA for the CDR3: TGTGCCAGCAGCGTACAGGGGGCTCACTATGGCTACACCTTC. Residues: CASSVQGAHYGYTF.

The chain links TRBV5-6 to TRBJ2-1; 8 nucleotides match TRBD1. CDR3 length: 15 amino acids. CDR1 is SGHDT, CDR2 YYEEEE, per germline. V gave up 6 bases and J gave up 4 bases; unmatched junction bases: 9. In DNA, the CDR3 is TGTGCCAGCATATCGACAGGGGCCCCATACAATGAGCAGTTCTTC. This gives the protein CASISTGAPYNEQFF.

Written as DNA, the CDR3 is TGTGCCAGCAGGTCCGGGGGGCGGTTTGAGCAGTACTTC. Translating it yields CASRSGGRFEQYF. V usage is TRBV28 and J usage is TRBJ2-7; D is possibly TRBD2 (7 bases). This CDR3 is built from 13 residues. CDR1 and CDR2 from the germline V gene are MDHEN and SYDVKM. The V end lost 6 bases, the J end lost 7 bases, and 16 bases lay between the germline ends.